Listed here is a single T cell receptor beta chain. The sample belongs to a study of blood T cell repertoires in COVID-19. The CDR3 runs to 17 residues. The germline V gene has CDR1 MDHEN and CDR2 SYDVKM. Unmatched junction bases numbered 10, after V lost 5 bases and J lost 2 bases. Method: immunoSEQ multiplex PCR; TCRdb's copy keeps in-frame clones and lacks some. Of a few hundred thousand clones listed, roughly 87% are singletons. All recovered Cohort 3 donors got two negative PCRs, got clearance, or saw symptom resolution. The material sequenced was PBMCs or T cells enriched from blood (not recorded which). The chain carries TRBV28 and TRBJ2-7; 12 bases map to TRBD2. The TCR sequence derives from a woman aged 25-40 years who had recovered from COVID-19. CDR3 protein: CASSLGLAGTYTYEQYF. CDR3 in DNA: TGTGCCAGCAGTCTTGGACTAGCGGGAACCTATACCTACGAGCAGTACTTC. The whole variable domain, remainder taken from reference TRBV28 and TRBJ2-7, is DVKVTQSSRYLVKRTGEKVFLECVQDMDHENMFWYRQDPGLGLRLIYFSYDVKMKEKGDIPEGYSVSREKKERFSLILESASTNQTSMYLCASSLGLAGTYTYEQYFGPGTRLTVT.